This T cell receptor beta chain derives from a study of PD-1 blockade in classical Hodgkin lymphoma. Study outcomes and limitations: Those patients who began receiving nivolumab less than 1 year after ASCT had lower diversity, and they were excluded.

Every patient had relapsed following autologous stem cell transplantation, and cohorts differed in brentuximab vedotin exposure. This CDR3 is built from 17 residues. CDR1 is SGHDN, CDR2 FVKESK, per germline. V was cut by 0 bases and J by 8 bases, with 20 bases left in between. With respect to this clone: As yet, its antigen is unknown.

The table came from immunoSEQ multiplex PCR; TCRdb's copy has only in-frame clones and leaves some out. This sample has tens of thousands of clones; roughly 91% occur once, and the top ten carry about 8%. This sequence was found in a human donor with classical Hodgkin lymphoma. V is TRBV14 and J is TRBJ2-4, with D possibly called TRBD1 or TRBD2 (6 bases each). The specimen comprised peripheral blood mononuclear cells (PBMCs), sampled at baseline. CDR3 sequence reads: CASSQDRFGGRRDIQYF. CDR3 DNA: TGTGCCAGCAGCCAAGATCGGTTTGGGGGGCGTAGGGACATTCAGTACTTC.